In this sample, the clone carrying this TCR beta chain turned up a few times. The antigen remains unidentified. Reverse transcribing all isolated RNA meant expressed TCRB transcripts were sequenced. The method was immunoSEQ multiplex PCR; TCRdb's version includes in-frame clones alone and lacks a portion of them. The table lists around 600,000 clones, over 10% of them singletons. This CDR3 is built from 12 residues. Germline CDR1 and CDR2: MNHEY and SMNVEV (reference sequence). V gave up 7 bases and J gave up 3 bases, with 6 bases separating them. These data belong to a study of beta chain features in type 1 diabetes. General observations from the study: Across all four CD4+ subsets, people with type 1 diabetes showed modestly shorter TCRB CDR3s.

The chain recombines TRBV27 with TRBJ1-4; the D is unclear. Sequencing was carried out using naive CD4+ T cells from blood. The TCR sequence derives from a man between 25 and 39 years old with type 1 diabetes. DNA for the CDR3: TGTGCCAGCACCGCTTCTAATGAAAAACTGTTTTTT. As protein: CASTASNEKLFF.